These 10 T cell receptor beta chains were sequenced from one sample in a study of vaccination and CD4 T cells after COVID-19. The antigens of these receptors remain unknown. With the Oncomine TCR Beta short-read assay, DNA from cultured CD4+ T cells was sequenced. TCRdb processed the PCR reads anew with MiXCR; each CDR3 protein has one entry. The table records fewer than 15,000 distinct CDR3 sequences, 45% to 55% of them present only once. Treatment here: roughly 10-day PBMC culture with coronavirus spike peptide pools or control peptides (ViraFEST assay). The sample comprised CD4+ T cells from blood, cultured in vitro. These receptors came from a human donor who had recovered from COVID-19.

The chain employs TRBV24-1 and TRBJ1-2; D is possibly TRBD1 (6 bases). With 5 bases removed from V and 4 bases from J, the gap between germline ends came to 10 bases. Germline-derived CDR1 and CDR2 are KGHDR and SFDVKD. The length of the CDR3 is 13 residues. The CDR3 loop reads CATSAGGAYGYTF. The CDR3 nucleotides are TGTGCCACCAGTGCGGGGGGGGCCTATGGCTACACCTTC.

This clonotype is medium-sized by share. The V gene is TRBV6-1, the J gene TRBJ1-1; D is uncertain. The CDR3 runs 11 residues. Germline V gene sequence: CDR1 MNHNS, CDR2 SASEGT. V gave up 6 bases and J gave up 11 bases, with 13 bases separating them. The DNA of the CDR3 is TGTGCCAGCAGCTCCCGATCGACGGCTTTCTTT. Protein sequence: CASSSRSTAFF.

This clonotype came up a few times. The rearrangement joins TRBV20-1 to TRBJ2-7, with TRBD2 as a possible D gene (7 bases). Trimming removed 0 bases at V and 3 bases at J, with 9 bases between. This CDR3 has 13 amino acids. Germline CDR1 is DFQATT and CDR2 is SNEGSKA (reference sequence). CDR3 bases: TGCAGTGCTAGAGATAGGGGGGGCTACGAGCAGTACTTC. It codes for CSARDRGGYEQYF.

The chain employs TRBV10-3 and TRBJ2-7; D may be TRBD2 (6 bases). V lost 7 bases, J lost 2 bases, and 21 bases lay in between. Per germline, CDR1 ENHRY and CDR2 SYGVKD. This CDR3 is built from 16 residues. CDR3 nucleotides: TGTGCCATCAATCCAAGTACGGGACTCAACCCCTACGAGCAGTACTTC. Protein: CAINPSTGLNPYEQYF.

This clonotype was counted a few times. The V call is TRBV29-1, the J call TRBJ1-1; 10 bases are shared with TRBD1. V was clipped by 6 bases and J by 3 bases; unmatched bases: 1. Germline V gives CDR1 SQVTM, CDR2 ANQGSEA. The CDR3 consists of 12 residues. The CDR3 region is CSVGTGDTEAFF. The DNA for the CDR3 is TGCAGCGTGGGGACAGGGGACACTGAAGCTTTCTTT. Full variable domain (outside the CDR3, taken from reference TRBV29-1 and TRBJ1-1): SAVISQKPSRDICQRGTSLTIQCQVDSQVTMMFWYRQQPGQSLTLIATANQGSEATYESGFVIDKFPISRPNLTFSTLTVSNMSPEDSSIYLCSVGTGDTEAFFGQGTRLTVV.

This clonotype showed up just a few times. V usage is TRBV24-1 and J usage is TRBJ2-5; D is possibly TRBD1 (8 bases). Trimming removed 6 bases at V and 2 bases at J, with 18 bases between. Germline V lookup: CDR1 KGHDR, CDR2 SFDVKD. The CDR3 contains 16 residues. CDR3: CATSLGGDRLQETQYF. CDR3 nucleotides: TGTGCCACCAGTTTGGGAGGGGACAGGCTTCAAGAGACCCAGTACTTC.

The chain couples TRBV30 to TRBJ2-5; D ambiguous. Trimming left V 2 bases short and J 5 bases short, with 6 bases between. CDR1 is GTSNPN and CDR2 is SVGIG in the germline V gene (reference sequence). The CDR3 loop spans 11 amino acids. This chain's CDR3 is CAWSTGETQYF. Here the CDR3 DNA reads TGTGCCTGGAGTACCGGGGAGACCCAGTACTTC. The variable domain in full, with the rest retrieved from reference TRBV30 and TRBJ2-5, is SQTIHQWPATLVQPVGSPLSLECTVEGTSNPNLYWYRQAAGRGLQLLFYSVGIGQISSEVPQNLSASRPQDRQFILSSKKLLLSDSGFYLCAWSTGETQYFGPGTRLLVL.

This clonotype is a singleton in its sample. This chain connects TRBV7-9 to TRBJ1-1; no clear D. The germline V gene encodes CDR1 SEHNR and CDR2 FQNEAQ (reference sequence). Trimming pared 5 bases from V and 1 base from J, leaving 17 bases between. This CDR3 comprises 16 residues. In nucleotides, the CDR3 is TGTGCCAGCAGCCCCGGGATTATCACCTCGAACACTGAAGCTTTCTTT. Translated: CASSPGIITSNTEAFF.

This clonotype is labeled as medium-sized. This chain links TRBV15 with TRBJ1-6; D call uncertain. The CDR3 sequence is 16 residues long. The V gene lost 3 bases and the J gene lost 6 bases, with 15 bases spanning the gap. Germline assignment: CDR1 LNHNV and CDR2 YYDKDF (reference sequence). The CDR3 sequence: CATSRGGSGSNSPLHF. Written as DNA, the CDR3 is TGTGCCACCAGCAGGGGAGGGAGTGGCTCTAATTCACCCCTCCACTTT.

In nucleotides, the CDR3 is TGTGCCTGGAATAGCGGGAGTTCCTACGAGCAGTACTTC. Protein sequence: CAWNSGSSYEQYF. The chain links TRBV30 to TRBJ2-7; 9 nucleotides align to TRBD2. V shed 4 bases, J shed 1 base, and the junction held 2 bases outside the gene matches. The CDR3 is made up of 13 amino acids. The V gene's germline CDR1 is GTSNPN and CDR2 SVGIG (reference sequence). The variable domain in full, completed from reference TRBV30 and TRBJ2-7, reads SQTIHQWPATLVQPVGSPLSLECTVEGTSNPNLYWYRQAAGRGLQLLFYSVGIGQISSEVPQNLSASRPQDRQFILSSKKLLLSDSGFYLCAWNSGSSYEQYFGPGTRLTVT.